This entry lists 14 T cell receptor beta chains sequenced from one sample in a study of technical replicates of blood from four donors. Data came from immunoSEQ multiplex PCR; TCRdb stores just in-frame clones and leaves some out. The table has 54,000 or so clones, around 95% seen once. The sample was T cells isolated from PBMCs. The receptors come from a human donor in good health.

The V and J genes are TRBV29-1 and TRBJ1-2, with 7 bases fitting TRBD1. After removal of 6 bases from V and 5 bases from J, the junction contained 6 bases not matched to a gene. CDR1 SQVTM and CDR2 ANQGSEA come from the germline V gene. The length of the CDR3 is 12 residues. The CDR3 reads CSVRQGNYGYTF. The CDR3, as DNA: TGCAGCGTCAGACAGGGAAATTATGGCTACACCTTC. Complete variable domain (other parts from reference TRBV29-1 and TRBJ1-2): SAVISQKPSRDICQRGTSLTIQCQVDSQVTMMFWYRQQPGQSLTLIATANQGSEATYESGFVIDKFPISRPNLTFSTLTVSNMSPEDSSIYLCSVRQGNYGYTFGSGTRLTVV.

The chain carries TRBV28 and TRBJ1-5, with 8 bases lining up with TRBD1. Germline V gives CDR1 MDHEN, CDR2 SYDVKM. The CDR3 totals 16 residues. The V segment lost 2 bases and the J segment 4 bases; nucleotides outside the gene matches: 7. As DNA, the CDR3 is TGTGCCAGCAGTTTACATCAGGGGGCAGGAAATCAGCCCCAGCATTTT. Translating gives CASSLHQGAGNQPQHF.

The genes are TRBV5-1 and TRBJ2-3, with D perhaps matching TRBD2 (6 bases). Germline CDR1 SGHRS, CDR2 YFSETQ. Between the trimmed V and J ends, which lost 3 bases and 1 base, there was a span of 12 bases. This CDR3 spans 15 amino acids. The CDR3 here is CASSSGSWGTDTQYF. CDR3 nucleotides: TGCGCCAGCAGCTCCGGGAGTTGGGGCACAGATACGCAGTATTTT.

V is TRBV9 and J is TRBJ2-7; 9 nucleotides match TRBD1. The V segment lost 3 bases and the J segment 2 bases; nucleotides outside the gene matches: 3. This CDR3 comprises 14 residues. CDR1 SGDLS and CDR2 YYNGEE come from the germline V gene. This CDR3 reads CASSEQGATYEQYF. As DNA, the CDR3 is TGTGCCAGCAGCGAACAGGGGGCCACCTACGAGCAGTACTTC.

CDR3 nucleotides: TGCAGCGTCCTCTTTAACCTAGCGGGAGGGCTCGCAGATACGCAGTATTTT. This translates into CSVLFNLAGGLADTQYF. This sequence joins TRBV29-1 and TRBJ2-3; 12 bases are a match to TRBD2. Germline values: CDR1 SQVTM, CDR2 ANQGSEA. This CDR3 has 17 amino acids. Losses at the gene ends were 6 bases for V and 4 bases for J; bases not matched to a gene: 14.

The chain joins TRBV7-6 to TRBJ2-1; 10 bases fit TRBD2. The germline V gene encodes CDR1 SGHVS and CDR2 FNYEAQ. This CDR3 is built from 16 residues. The junction had 10 bases not matched to a gene; V was cut back by 4 bases and J by 7 bases. CDR3: CASSSYLAGEGNEQFF. Here the CDR3 DNA reads TGTGCCAGCAGCTCCTACCTAGCGGGAGAGGGTAATGAGCAGTTCTTC.

This clone has a single count. The gene calls are TRBV28 and TRBJ2-7, with 7 bases aligning to TRBD1. The CDR3 totals 14 residues. V gave up 5 bases and J gave up 5 bases; unmatched junction bases: 9. The V gene's germline CDR1 is MDHEN and CDR2 SYDVKM. CDR3 in amino acids: CASSPGTVPHEQYF. DNA for the CDR3: TGTGCCAGCAGTCCCGGGACAGTGCCCCACGAGCAGTACTTC.

This chain links TRBV7-2 with TRBJ1-1, with TRBD1 identical over 9 bases. CDR3 length: 15 amino acids. Germline-derived CDR1 and CDR2 are SGHTA and FQGNSA. V shed 3 bases, J shed 6 bases, and the junction held 8 bases outside the gene matches. The CDR3 spells CASSFRTGGGSEAFF. Here the CDR3 DNA reads TGTGCCAGCAGCTTTCGAACAGGGGGCGGGTCTGAAGCTTTCTTT.

The chain combines TRBV7-9 with TRBJ2-1, with TRBD2 identical over 12 bases. There are 14 residues in the CDR3. Germline loops: CDR1 SEHNR, CDR2 FQNEAQ (reference sequence). The junction had 10 bases not matched to a gene; V was cut back by 4 bases and J by 15 bases. CDR3 DNA sequence: TGTGCCAGCAGCTCTAGCGGGAGGGCCTTACCCGCGTTCTTC. Amino acids: CASSSSGRALPAFF.

J is TRBJ2-1 and V is TRBV10-3; perhaps TRBD1 as D (6 bases). The CDR3 covers 14 residues. CDR1 and CDR2 from the germline V gene are ENHRY and SYGVKD. V lost 2 bases to trimming and J lost 4 bases, with 9 bases between them. The CDR3 DNA sequence: TGTGCCATCAGTGAGGGGGGCTTATACAATGAGCAGTTCTTC. Amino acids: CAISEGGLYNEQFF.

The CDR3 bases are TGTGCCAGCAGCTTAGGGGACAGGGCCGGGGGAGGCTACACCTTC. It is translated as CASSLGDRAGGGYTF. The V gene is TRBV7-9, the J gene TRBJ1-2; 9 nucleotides agree with TRBD1. The germline gives CDR1 SEHNR, CDR2 FQNEAQ (reference sequence). The CDR3 is made up of 15 amino acids. The V segment lost 1 base and the J segment 8 bases; nucleotides outside the gene matches: 8.

The V gene is TRBV12-5, the J gene TRBJ1-1; 7 bases agree with TRBD1. The CDR3 runs to 18 residues. The germline V gene has CDR1 LGHNT and CDR2 FRNRAP. V lost 4 bases to trimming and J lost 3 bases; unmatched junction nucleotides: 17. CDR3 DNA sequence: TGTGCTAGTGGTTCTCGGGCAAGAAGGGGGCTAAATGACACTGAAGCTTTCTTT. Translating gives CASGSRARRGLNDTEAFF.

This clone was seen a single time. The chain links TRBV7-9 to TRBJ2-1; no clear D gene. Germline V gives CDR1 SEHNR, CDR2 FQNEAQ (reference sequence). V was cut by 3 bases and J by 1 base, with 10 bases left in between. The CDR3 runs to 15 residues. The CDR3 is CASSFGTVSYNEQFF. The CDR3 DNA follows: TGTGCCAGCAGCTTTGGTACAGTTTCCTACAATGAGCAGTTCTTC.

The V call is TRBV9, the J call TRBJ2-1; the match to TRBD1 covers 7 bases. The germline V gene has CDR1 SGDLS and CDR2 YYNGEE. The V gene end was trimmed by 0 bases and the J gene end by 5 bases; junction bases not matched to a gene: 5. The length of the CDR3 is 15 residues. CDR3 sequence (DNA): TGTGCCAGCAGCGTAGGACAGGGATTCGACAATGAGCAGTTCTTC. Its protein is CASSVGQGFDNEQFF.